The present entry profiles one T cell receptor (beta chain) with its context. This receptor's antigen is unknown. Per-nucleotide qualities are absent, and no much larger clonotype sits a single base away. The sample comes from a study of cytomegalovirus exposure and HLA in healthy donors (dated by TCRdb to about 2017). For the study in its entirety: An earlier analysis of around 600 of the donors reported about 250 Gb of sequence data and some 120 million unique TCR beta sequences from 150 million to 200 million T cells. About 320 gigabases of sequencing data and 80 million or so unique TCR sequences were included in an early release covering roughly 600 HLA-typed donors. The genetic ancestry cluster associated with self-reported Caucasian donors included about four fifths of the approximately 410 genotyped donors. The study was designed to test whether signatures of past pathogen exposure could be identified by cataloging public T cell receptors. Using immunosequencing, the study profiled T cell repertoires from 666 subjects and related those repertoires to cytomegalovirus serostatus. A separate validation cohort of 100 to 150 different subjects was used in addition to the 666-subject first cohort. The study combined high-throughput TCR immunosequencing, statistical association of individual TCRs with disease status, and machine learning to predict cytomegalovirus infection status. A later analysis re-analyzed previously published TCR beta repertoires from approximately 670 donors and added high-resolution HLA genotyping to study TCR occurrence patterns. The later analysis used no new phenotypic data to find candidate immune exposures, relying instead on TCR beta sequences and their occurrence across donors. An earlier analysis of around 580 of the donors used high-throughput TCR beta sequencing to judge whether each TCR beta V gene segment behaved as functional or pseudogenic. Donor age, sex, ethnicity and CMV serostatus were compiled alongside the repertoire data. Genome-wide SNP genotypes for about 65% of the 666 donors were used in a later genetic analysis, which treated that subset as a discovery cohort. Every discovery cohort repertoire had been produced on one sequencing platform. HLA typing covered class I and class II loci at four-digit resolution. Typing coverage differed by locus: A, B, C, DRB1 and DQB1 were typed in roughly 629-640 donors, DQA1 in around 500, DPA1 in around 600, and DPB1 in around 440. Roughly 5 DR-DQ haplotypes were handled as single units for association and clustering because linkage in the cohort was strong. Among about 400 genotyped donors of the cohort, an average of about 240,000 unique TCR beta nucleotide sequences was sequenced per donor, of which about 19% were non-productive. Study-level results and caveats: In a later analysis, TCR association rates were found to vary across HLA loci, with the most associated TCRs seen for DRB1 alleles and the fewest for HLA-C alleles. The only immune exposure information available for the cohort was CMV serostatus. While some public TCRs were present in many individuals, most TCR sequences turned up only very rarely across donors. Some IMGT-functional V segments, including TRBV6-2 and TRBV6-3, could not be distinguished by the 87-base-pair reads and were therefore excluded. The presence/absence analyses assumed that sequencing depth was roughly uniform across donors, and that assumption may not be true. In an earlier analysis of roughly 560 of the donors, most TCR beta V segments were observed in productive rearrangements about 87% or about 30% of the time, broadly matching IMGT annotations. V-gene and J-gene trimming of TCR beta chains was associated with a missense DCLRE1C variant in a later genetic analysis, and the association was replicated in an independent cohort. A later analysis associated about 18,000 TCR beta sequences with specific HLA alleles at a false discovery rate of 0.05. A further reported finding was that TCR beta sequences accurately predicted the HLA-A and HLA-B alleles for most subjects in the first cohort. A total of about 180 TCR beta chains were listed by the study as associated with cytomegalovirus. This cohort had only TCR beta chains sequenced, and the lack of alpha or paired-chain data limited which features could be detected. When HLA alleles, especially DR and DQ, strongly co-occurred, attributing TCR associations to individual alleles was difficult. Compared with the roughly 700-donor mean, donors in an Asian-associated ancestry cluster had fewer N-insertions in productive TCRs, according to a later genetic analysis. The earlier analysis of almost 600 of the donors excluded seventeen rarely observed V segments, including chromosome 9 orphons, because counts were too low. Most CMV-associated TCR beta chains appeared to be HLA-restricted in a later analysis, and the HLA associations seemed to be driven largely by CMV exposure. According to the authors, the approach could potentially be generalized to other disease states and immunological phenotypes. HLA typing was unavailable for some donors at each locus, so association tests used only the typed subset. Three of the identified cytomegalovirus-associated TCR beta chains were confirmed in vitro to be specific for cytomegalovirus antigens. A later analysis found that HLA-associated TCR beta chains were more clonally expanded and had lower generation probabilities than equally common non-associated chains. In both the original and validation cohorts, the classifier was reported to diagnose cytomegalovirus status with high specificity and sensitivity. The sequencing pipeline was judged likely to have produced a cluster of highly shared sequence variants as a technical artifact. Several of the top co-occurrence clusters appeared to be linked to parvovirus B19, influenza, CMV and Epstein-Barr virus, according to a later analysis. Linkage disequilibrium might explain the correlated functional status among segregating V segments, but an unknown experimental factor could not be excluded.

The method behind the library was the immunoSEQ multiplex PCR assay. For the multiplex PCR, a mixture combining 60 forward primers for TCR Vbeta segments and 13 reverse primers for TCR Jbeta segments was used. Amplification of the CDR3 region of rearranged TCR beta genes was performed with a multiplex PCR assay on genomic DNA. The Illumina HiSeq System was used to sequence the amplified TCR beta libraries as 87-base-pair reads. The authors' analysis ran thus. A later analysis tallied around 80 million unique TCR beta chains across the 660 or so repertoires, and approximately 12 million of those chains were shared by two or more donors. To remove PCR and sequencing errors, raw reads were error-corrected and collapsed into unique sequences using a nearest-neighbor algorithm that merged closely related sequences. V, D and J gene segments were assigned by aligning CDR3 sequences to IMGT reference sequences. For a sequence to be retained, a match of at least six nucleotides was required to both a V gene segment and a J gene segment. Rearrangements were classified as productive when the CDR3 lacked stop codons and remained in frame with V and J, and all other rearrangements were classified as non-productive. CDR3 was defined by IMGT convention, running from the second conserved V-encoded cysteine to the conserved J-encoded phenylalanine. The earlier analysis of 587 of the donors excluded sequences that lacked an unambiguous match to a single V gene segment. An earlier analysis of several hundred of the donors called V segments functional above 56.7% productive rearrangements and segregating when the between-donor standard deviation exceeded 5%. A statistical classification framework was built to diagnose cytomegalovirus status from the catalog of TCR beta chain sequences. V and J gene assignment, in a later analysis, came from comparing TCR nucleotide sequences with IMGT/GENE-DB human TR gene sequences. A later analysis assigned CDR3 sequences and most-parsimonious VDJ recombination scenarios with the TCRdist pipeline. A later analysis defined each TCR beta chain by its CDR3 amino acid sequence plus V-gene family, and excluded reads lacking a unique V-gene family. As a way to deal with suspected cross-contamination and a sequencing artifact, a later analysis dropped approximately 570 nucleotide sequences that were highly shared and had low generation probability. A later analysis calculated a clonal expansion index for each public chain from normalized within-repertoire ranks of inferred template counts. Generation probabilities in a later analysis came from a VDJ recombination model fitted to out-of-frame rearrangements, and those results were checked against IGoR. In a later analysis, TCR-TCR, TCR-HLA and TCR-CMV co-occurrence was scored with hypergeometric tests, and a repertoire-size bias correction was applied to TCR pairs. A later analysis estimated false discovery rates by permuting HLA or CMV assignments 20 times. A later analysis grouped co-occurring TCRs with DBSCAN, adding TCRdist sequence similarity when clustering within HLA-allele-positive subsets. Co-occurrence clustering excluded repertoires with fewer than 30,000 or more than 120,000 public chains, plus five with anomalous nucleotide sharing. The table comes from immuneACCESS by way of TCRdb, which keeps in-frame sequences with V and J called. Part of the clones is missing from these tables; in studies checked, under half for an unresolved V gene and the rest for unknown reasons. V and J calls and clone size are given by that table; D and trimming were obtained from the DNA. In all, the sample holds approximately 160,000 clones, and approximately 77% of those were seen once. The ten most abundant clones make up 1.5% of the sample.

Taken from the germline V gene (reference sequence), the CDR1 and CDR2 loops are GTSNPN and SVGIG. The CDR3 spans 11 residues, from the cysteine through the phenylalanine. Just CDR3 DNA is preserved here, 33 bases in frame from base 1. V is pared back by 0 bases and J by 9 bases, with 8 bases lying between the germline termini. The cohort was made up of about 610 healthy bone marrow donors. Cohort members were all nominally healthy when sampled, although unrecorded immune exposures were likely present. The donor tested CMV seronegative, placing the donor among the 350 or so seronegative members of the cohort. A peripheral blood sample was provided by each donor, and peripheral blood mononuclear cells were used for TCR beta sequencing. Genomic DNA was extracted from the blood cell samples with the Qiagen DNeasy Blood Extraction Kit.

The chain employs TRBV30 and TRBJ1-2, and perhaps TRBD1 as D gene, on 5 matching bases. The TCR originated in a male donor in good health and CMV-seronegative. The sequencing input was PBMCs. The DNA is as follows: TGTGCCTGGAGTGTGACAGCGCGCTACACCTTC. The translation is CAWSVTARYTF.